The 15 T cell receptor beta chains in this list originate from one sample, sequenced in a study of graft-versus-host responses after intestinal transplantation. Their target antigens are unknown. Clones were sequenced by immunoSEQ multiplex PCR, and TCRdb holds only the in-frame ones, with some missing. The repertoire consists of about 100,000 clones, with roughly 87% occurring once and the leading ten covering 0.85% to 1%. Sequences were derived from unstimulated CD4+ T cells sorted from spleen or lymph node cells, sampled before transplant. The receptors originated from a human donor who was the organ donor for an intestinal transplant.

The gene calls are TRBV7-9 and TRBJ2-1; TRBD2 aligns across 9 bases. J was trimmed by 10 bases and V by 1 base; bases with no gene match: 14. This CDR3 is 17 amino acids long. Germline V CDR1 and CDR2: SEHNR, FQNEAQ (reference sequence). The CDR3 protein is CASSLDRGGGASREQFF. The CDR3 DNA is TGTGCCAGCAGCTTAGATCGAGGCGGGGGGGCCAGTCGCGAGCAGTTCTTC.

The J gene is TRBJ2-4, the V gene TRBV6-6; 8 bases align to TRBD1. The CDR3 is 15 residues long. Germline V lookup: CDR1 MNHNY, CDR2 SVGAGI (reference sequence). V trimming: 4 bases; J trimming: 9 bases; junction bases outside the gene matches: 11. The CDR3 loop is CASSFALGQEVIQYF. The CDR3, as DNA: TGTGCCAGCAGTTTCGCCCTGGGACAGGAGGTCATTCAGTACTTC.

The chain employs TRBV7-9 and TRBJ2-7; maybe TRBD2 (5 bases). V gave up 1 base and J gave up 3 bases, with 16 bases separating them. The CDR3 covers 16 residues. CDR1 and CDR2 (germline): SEHNR, FQNEAQ (reference sequence). CDR3 nucleotide sequence: TGTGCCAGCAGCTTAGGTCGGCTAGCTGTGGACTACGAGCAGTACTTC. It codes for CASSLGRLAVDYEQYF. The whole variable domain, remainder taken from reference TRBV7-9 and TRBJ2-7, is DTGVSQNPRHKITKRGQNVTFRCDPISEHNRLYWYRQTLGQGPEFLTYFQNEAQLEKSRLLSDRFSAERPKGSFSTLEIQRTEQGDSAMYLCASSLGRLAVDYEQYFGPGTRLTVT.

This chain connects TRBV7-3 to TRBJ2-1; D gene unclear. CDR1 SGHTA and CDR2 FQGTGA come from the germline V gene. Trimming took 5 bases from V and 0 from J, leaving 11 bases between them. CDR3 size: 15 residues. In DNA, the CDR3 is TGTGCCAGCAGCCCGGACGGCAACTCCTACAATGAGCAGTTCTTC. It codes for CASSPDGNSYNEQFF.

This chain links TRBV6-6 with TRBJ2-2, with D possibly TRBD2 on 5 matching bases. The CDR3 totals 13 residues. V was shortened by 7 bases and J by 6 bases, with 12 bases between the two germline ends. Germline V gene sequence: CDR1 MNHNY, CDR2 SVGAGI (reference sequence). CDR3 DNA: TGTGCCAGCACTAGCTATGACGCCGGGGAGCTGTTTTTT. Residues: CASTSYDAGELFF.

This chain uses TRBV27 with TRBJ1-5; D is unclear. The CDR3 has 16 amino acids. The germline gives CDR1 MNHEY, CDR2 SMNVEV (reference sequence). Trimming left V 2 bases short and J 1 base short, with 12 bases between. The CDR3 reads CASSLGLPGSNQPQHF. The CDR3 DNA reads TGTGCCAGCAGTTTAGGGCTCCCGGGGAGCAATCAGCCCCAGCATTTT.

The J gene is TRBJ2-5, the V gene TRBV30, with TRBD2 matching over 7 bases. The ends lost 1 base at V and 5 bases at J; junction bases unmatched: 4. This CDR3 region has 13 residues. Germline values: CDR1 GTSNPN, CDR2 SVGIG (reference sequence). The CDR3 region is CAWSGWGGETQYF. As DNA, the CDR3 is TGTGCCTGGAGTGGGTGGGGAGGGGAGACCCAGTACTTC.

The chain has TRBV10-3 and TRBJ2-3; 7 nucleotides align to TRBD1. After removal of 4 bases from V and 9 bases from J, the junction contained 1 base not matched to a gene. CDR1 and CDR2 from the germline V gene are ENHRY and SYGVKD. This CDR3 has 11 residues. The CDR3 spells CAISGQGTQYF. In DNA form, the CDR3 reads TGTGCCATCAGTGGACAGGGAACGCAGTATTTT.

This rearrangement joins TRBV5-6 to TRBJ1-2; D is uncertain. The CDR3 loop spans 12 amino acids. Looked up from germline, CDR1 is SGHDT and CDR2 is YYEEEE. V was trimmed by 3 bases and J by 5 bases, leaving 8 bases between them. The CDR3 DNA sequence: TGTGCCAGCAGCTCCGGAAAGTATGGCTACACCTTC. Amino acid sequence: CASSSGKYGYTF.

The chain employs TRBV30 and TRBJ1-6, with 10 bases identical to TRBD1. CDR1 is GTSNPN and CDR2 is SVGIG in the germline V gene (reference sequence). The junction had 7 bases not matched to a gene; V was cut back by 2 bases and J by 9 bases. There are 15 residues in the CDR3. CDR3 loop: CAWSPRDRGPSPLHF. As DNA, the CDR3 is TGTGCCTGGAGTCCGCGAGACAGGGGGCCTTCACCCCTCCACTTT.

V and J are TRBV5-6 and TRBJ1-6; 12 nucleotides line up with TRBD1. CDR3 size: 15 residues. Looked up from germline, CDR1 is SGHDT and CDR2 is YYEEEE. Germline trimming cut 3 bases from V and 9 bases from J; bases unmatched to any gene: 4. CDR3 residues: CASSWGQGAASPLHF. DNA for the CDR3: TGTGCCAGCAGCTGGGGACAGGGGGCCGCTTCACCCCTCCACTTT. Based on the CDR3 plus reference TRBV5-6 and TRBJ1-6, the full variable domain is DAGVTQSPTHLIKTRGQQVTLRCSPKSGHDTVSWYQQALGQGPQFIFQYYEEEERQRGNFPDRFSGHQFPNYSSELNVNALLLGDSALYLCASSWGQGAASPLHFGNGTRLTVT.

V usage is TRBV4-1 and J usage is TRBJ2-5, with 8 bases fitting TRBD2. Germline V lookup: CDR1 MGHRA, CDR2 YSYEKL. The trim removed 1 base at V and 7 bases at J, leaving 11 bases unmatched. CDR3 size: 16 residues. As DNA, the CDR3 is TGCGCCAGCAGCCAAGGCGGGGGGCCCTCGGAAGGGACCCAGTACTTC. Protein product: CASSQGGGPSEGTQYF.

V gene TRBV11-2 combines with J gene TRBJ2-5; a possible D gene is TRBD1 (5 bases). Germline values: CDR1 SGHAT, CDR2 FQNNGV. This CDR3 is built from 15 residues. With 4 bases removed from V and 1 base from J, the gap between germline ends came to 13 bases. CDR3 residues: CASSSPQAVQETQYF. DNA of the CDR3: TGTGCCAGCAGCTCACCACAGGCAGTCCAAGAGACCCAGTACTTC.

The rearrangement uses TRBV5-1 and TRBJ2-1; TRBD2 is a possible D gene (6 bases). V shed 0 bases and J shed 5 bases, with 12 bases lying between them. The CDR3 is 15 residues long. The germline gives CDR1 SGHRS, CDR2 YFSETQ. The CDR3 DNA is TGCGCCAGCAGCTTGGCTGGGCGGGGCGACAATGAGCAGTTCTTC. Protein sequence: CASSLAGRGDNEQFF.

V and J are TRBV4-1 and TRBJ2-3; 12 bases are a match to TRBD2. CDR1 is MGHRA, CDR2 YSYEKL, per germline. V lost 4 bases, J lost 2 bases, and 4 bases stayed unmatched. The CDR3 sequence is 16 residues long. This CDR3 reads CASSPRLAGATDTQYF. CDR3 coding DNA: TGCGCCAGCAGCCCAAGACTAGCGGGGGCCACAGATACGCAGTATTTT.